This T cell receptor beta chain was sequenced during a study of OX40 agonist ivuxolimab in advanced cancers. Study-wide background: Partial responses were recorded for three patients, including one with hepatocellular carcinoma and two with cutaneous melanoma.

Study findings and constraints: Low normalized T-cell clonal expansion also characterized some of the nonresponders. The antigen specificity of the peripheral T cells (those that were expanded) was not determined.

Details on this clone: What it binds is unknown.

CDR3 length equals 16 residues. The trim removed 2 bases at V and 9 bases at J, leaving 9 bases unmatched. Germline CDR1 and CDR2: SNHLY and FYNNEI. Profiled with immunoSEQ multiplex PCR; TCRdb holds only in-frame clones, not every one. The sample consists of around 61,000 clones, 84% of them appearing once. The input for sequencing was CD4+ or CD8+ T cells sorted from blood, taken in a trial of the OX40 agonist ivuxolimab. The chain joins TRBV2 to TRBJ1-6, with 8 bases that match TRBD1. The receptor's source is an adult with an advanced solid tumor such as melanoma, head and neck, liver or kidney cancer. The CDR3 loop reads CASSEQQQGVGSPLHF. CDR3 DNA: TGTGCCAGCAGTGAACAACAACAGGGGGTGGGTTCACCCCTCCACTTT.